What follows are 17 T cell receptor beta chains derived from one specimen sequenced in a study of blood T cell repertoires in COVID-19. Produced via immunoSEQ multiplex PCR; TCRdb's table is partial and in-frame only. The data show fewer than 400,000 clones, more than 75% seen once. The sequenced sample consisted of PBMCs or T cells enriched from blood (not recorded which). The receptors originated from a man younger than 40 who had recovered from COVID-19.

This chain joins TRBV4-1 and TRBJ2-4; 11 bases line up with TRBD2. The CDR3 extends over 18 amino acids. The germline V gene encodes CDR1 MGHRA and CDR2 YSYEKL. Trimming took 3 bases from V and 3 from J; bases not matched to a gene: 10. The CDR3 here is CASSQSPGLAEFKNIQYF. CDR3 coding DNA: TGCGCCAGCAGCCAGTCGCCGGGACTAGCGGAATTCAAAAACATTCAGTACTTC.

The chain uses TRBV27 and TRBJ2-7; 9 bases map to TRBD2. The CDR3 covers 14 residues. Germline-derived CDR1 and CDR2 are MNHEY and SMNVEV (reference sequence). V lost 6 bases and J lost 7; bases outside the gene matches: 10. The CDR3 nucleotides are TGTGCCAGCAGGGGGCGGGAGGGCCCATGGGAGCAGTACTTC. This sequence encodes CASRGREGPWEQYF.

The chain has TRBV10-3 and TRBJ1-5; a possible D gene is TRBD1 (5 bases). This CDR3 has 14 amino acids. Germline CDR1 and CDR2: ENHRY and SYGVKD. V shed 4 bases and J shed 4 bases, with 11 bases lying between them. The CDR3 region has the DNA TGTGCCATCAGTGTCGGCCAGGGAAATCAGCCCCAGCATTTT. This sequence encodes CAISVGQGNQPQHF.

Here the CDR3 reads CASSSGTVQETQYF. Here the CDR3 DNA reads TGTGCCAGCAGTTCCGGGACAGTCCAAGAGACCCAGTACTTC. This chain connects TRBV27 to TRBJ2-5; 7 bases align to TRBD1. Germline CDR1 MNHEY, CDR2 SMNVEV (reference sequence). J was trimmed by 1 base and V by 4 bases; bases with no gene match: 3. The CDR3 is 14 amino acids.

V is TRBV11-3 and J is TRBJ2-3, with TRBD1 matching 7 bases. Germline V gives CDR1 SGHNT, CDR2 YENEEA. There are 14 residues in the CDR3. V was clipped by 4 bases and J by 6 bases; unmatched bases: 7. CDR3 region: CASSYGQAGDTQYF. In DNA form, the CDR3 reads TGTGCCAGCAGCTACGGACAGGCTGGGGATACGCAGTATTTT.

The V gene is TRBV19, the J gene TRBJ2-1; D is ambiguous. Looked up from germline, CDR1 is LNHDA and CDR2 is SQIVND (reference sequence). There are 14 residues in the CDR3. Trimming removed 1 base from V and 4 bases from J, with 8 bases in between. The CDR3 loop is CASSIVGEYNEQFF. The CDR3 DNA reads TGTGCCAGTAGTATAGTAGGAGAATACAATGAGCAGTTCTTC.

This rearrangement joins TRBV27 to TRBJ2-3; D perhaps matches TRBD2 (7 bases). Trimming stripped 5 bases from V and 3 bases from J, with 21 bases between. Per the germline V gene, CDR1 is MNHEY and CDR2 is SMNVEV (reference sequence). The CDR3 is 17 residues long. CDR3 sequence (DNA): TGTGCCAGCAGTCGTCGGGGTCGGGGGGCCGGGACAGATACGCAGTATTTT. Translation gives CASSRRGRGAGTDTQYF.

V usage is TRBV6-1 and J usage is TRBJ2-3; 7 bases map to TRBD2. Looked up from germline, CDR1 is MNHNS and CDR2 is SASEGT. The J segment lost 4 bases and the V segment lost 2 bases, leaving 12 bases of the junction unmatched. The CDR3 is 17 residues long. The CDR3 DNA reads as TGTGCCAGCAGTGAATCCGAGCGGGGCCGTGGGGCAGATACGCAGTATTTT. It codes for CASSESERGRGADTQYF.

This chain joins TRBV6-4 and TRBJ2-2, with D unresolved. Germline V gene lookup returns CDR1 MRHNA and CDR2 SNTAGT. This CDR3 is built from 14 residues. The germline V and J ends were trimmed by 5 bases and 0 bases, with 7 bases remaining between them. CDR3 nucleotides: TGTGCCAGCAGTCACCTAACGAACACCGGGGAGCTGTTTTTT. It codes for CASSHLTNTGELFF.

The V gene is TRBV9, the J gene TRBJ2-1; no reliable D call. CDR1 and CDR2 from the germline V gene are SGDLS and YYNGEE. V lost 3 bases and J lost 4, with 8 bases in between. CDR3 length: 13 residues. The CDR3 DNA follows: TGTGCCAGCAGCGGAGCCTTGTACAATGAGCAGTTCTTC. Translation gives CASSGALYNEQFF.

The genes are TRBV5-1 and TRBJ2-7, with D hard to call. The CDR3 is 14 residues long. Germline V CDR1 and CDR2: SGHRS, YFSETQ. V was pared by 0 bases and J by 2 bases, with 9 bases between. The CDR3 DNA reads as TGCGCCAGCAGCTTGGTATCATACACCTACGAGCAGTACTTC. It encodes CASSLVSYTYEQYF.

The rearrangement joins TRBV5-1 to TRBJ2-3, with 11 nucleotides matching TRBD2. The germline V gene encodes CDR1 SGHRS and CDR2 YFSETQ. This CDR3 comprises 16 residues. J was trimmed by 0 bases and V by 4 bases; bases with no gene match: 4. The CDR3 DNA reads as TGCGCCAGCAGCCCCCGACTAGCGGGGAGCACAGATACGCAGTATTTT. It specifies CASSPRLAGSTDTQYF.

The chain joins TRBV11-3 to TRBJ2-1; possible D gene TRBD2, 5 bases. The V gene lost 1 base and the J gene lost 1 base, with 8 bases spanning the gap. This CDR3 has 15 residues. The V gene's germline CDR1 is SGHNT and CDR2 YENEEA. CDR3 in amino acids: CASSLAPGSYNEQFF. The CDR3 DNA reads TGTGCCAGCAGCTTAGCCCCGGGATCCTACAATGAGCAGTTCTTC. Drawing the rest from reference TRBV11-3 and TRBJ2-1, the complete variable domain is EAGVVQSPRYKIIEKKQPVAFWCNPISGHNTLYWYLQNLGQGPELLIRYENEEAVDDSQLPKDRFSAERLKGVDSTLKIQPAELGDSAVYLCASSLAPGSYNEQFFGPGTRLTVL.

The V gene is TRBV2, the J gene TRBJ2-1, with 14 bases identical to TRBD2. Looked up from germline, CDR1 is SNHLY and CDR2 is FYNNEI. V lost 6 bases to trimming and J lost 8 bases; unmatched junction nucleotides: 6. The CDR3 spans 15 residues. The CDR3 here is CASRAGLAGGDEQFF. CDR3 nucleotides: TGTGCCAGCAGAGCAGGACTAGCGGGAGGAGATGAGCAGTTCTTC.

The count of this clone is one. The rearrangement links TRBV2 to TRBJ2-3; 10 bases map to TRBD1. In germline, CDR1 is SNHLY, CDR2 FYNNEI. The CDR3 spans 15 residues. V trimming: 6 bases; J trimming: 4 bases; junction bases outside the gene matches: 7. The CDR3 loop reads CASSPGTGVADTQYF. The CDR3 region has the DNA TGTGCCAGCAGCCCCGGGACAGGGGTAGCAGATACGCAGTATTTT.

This clone was counted a few times. The chain recombines TRBV18 with TRBJ1-1; a possible D gene is TRBD1 (6 bases). In germline, CDR1 is KGHSH, CDR2 LQKENI. This CDR3 is built from 14 residues. With 1 base removed from V and 3 bases from J, the gap between germline ends came to 9 bases. The CDR3 DNA reads TGTGCCAGCTCACCACTGGACAGTGACACTGAAGCTTTCTTT. Its translation is CASSPLDSDTEAFF.

In regard to this clone: This same CDR3 is encoded by further DNA sequences in the sample. The rearrangement links TRBV30 to TRBJ1-1; no clear D. The CDR3 loop spans 13 amino acids. Germline CDR1 is GTSNPN and CDR2 is SVGIG (reference sequence). Trimming pared 0 bases from V and 1 base from J, leaving 6 bases between. The CDR3 protein is CAWSVNRNTEAFF. CDR3 nucleotide sequence: TGTGCCTGGAGTGTAAACAGGAACACTGAAGCTTTCTTT.